A single sample is the source of the 6 T cell receptor beta chains below, sequenced in a study of T-cell memory formation after mild COVID-19. One entry per CDR3 protein, called by TCRdb with MiXCR from the 5' RACE reads. In the table there are roughly 350,000 distinct CDR3 sequences, around 30% of which are singletons. Material: PBMCs or a T cell subset sorted from them (not recorded which). These receptor sequences come from an adult woman who had mild COVID-19 (a few samples of this study predate the infection). Cell type and time point are not known.

This clonotype has just a few counts. V usage is TRBV14 and J usage is TRBJ2-1; either TRBD1 or TRBD2 may fit D (6 bases each). Germline CDR1 is SGHDN and CDR2 is FVKESK. Trimming removed 1 base from V and 2 bases from J, with 18 bases in between. CDR3 length: 18 amino acids. In DNA, the CDR3 is TGTGCCAGCAGCCAAGTTGGTGGAGGGGGAGGACCCTACAATGAGCAGTTCTTC. It codes for CASSQVGGGGGPYNEQFF.

V gene TRBV6-4 combines with J gene TRBJ1-5; D is ambiguous. CDR3 length equals 16 residues. Trimming removed 3 bases from V and 0 bases from J, with 12 bases in between. CDR1 is MRHNA, CDR2 SNTAGT, per germline. The CDR3 spells CASSEWEFYSNQPQHF. For the CDR3, the DNA is TGTGCCAGCAGTGAGTGGGAGTTCTATAGCAATCAGCCCCAGCATTTT.

The table lists this clonotype with a few counts. This chain links TRBV19 with TRBJ1-6; perhaps TRBD1 as D (5 bases). V was trimmed by 10 bases and J by 7 bases, leaving 20 bases between them. This CDR3 region has 15 residues. Germline V gene data show CDR1 as LNHDA and CDR2 as SQIVND (reference sequence). Here the CDR3 reads CATESPGRKNSPLHF. CDR3 coding DNA: TGTGCCACCGAGTCCCCGGGACGTAAGAATTCACCCCTCCACTTT.

The V call is TRBV9, the J call TRBJ2-1; 11 bases fit TRBD2. The CDR3 spans 16 residues. The germline V gene encodes CDR1 SGDLS and CDR2 YYNGEE. Unmatched junction bases numbered 10, after V lost 3 bases and J lost 8 bases. In DNA, the CDR3 is TGTGCCAGCAGCGGTCATAGCGGGGGGGACTTCGATGAGCAGTTCTTC. Amino acids: CASSGHSGGDFDEQFF.

This clonotype was detected many times. The chain has TRBV4-1 and TRBJ1-1; D gene ambiguous. The germline V and J ends were trimmed by 0 bases and 9 bases, with 17 bases remaining between them. Germline V CDR1 and CDR2: MGHRA, YSYEKL. CDR3 size: 15 residues. For the CDR3, the DNA is TGCGCCAGCAGCCAAGATCCGCCCGGCCCGGTGAAAGCTTTCTTT. It translates to CASSQDPPGPVKAFF.

The CDR3 protein is CASSLGTSHEQFF. CDR3 nucleotides: TGTGCCAGCAGCTTAGGGACAAGCCATGAGCAGTTCTTC. V gene TRBV7-9 combines with J gene TRBJ2-1; weak D call: TRBD1 (5 bases). V gave up 1 base and J gave up 8 bases, with 9 bases separating them. Germline V lookup: CDR1 SEHNR, CDR2 FQNEAQ (reference sequence). The CDR3 has 13 residues.